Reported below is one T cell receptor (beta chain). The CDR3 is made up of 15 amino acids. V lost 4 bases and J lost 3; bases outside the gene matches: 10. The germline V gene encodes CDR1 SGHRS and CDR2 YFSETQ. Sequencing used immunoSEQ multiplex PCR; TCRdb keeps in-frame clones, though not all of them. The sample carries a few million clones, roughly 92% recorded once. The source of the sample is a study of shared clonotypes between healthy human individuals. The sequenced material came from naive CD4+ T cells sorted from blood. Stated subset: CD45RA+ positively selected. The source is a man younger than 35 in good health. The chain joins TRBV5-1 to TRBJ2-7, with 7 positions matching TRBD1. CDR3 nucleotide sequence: TGCGCCAGCAGCCTACGGACAGGATCCTTCTACGAGCAGTACTTC. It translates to CASSLRTGSFYEQYF.